This TCR beta chain is drawn from a study of response to subunit inactivated influenza vaccine. Only a few counts were recorded for this clonotype. Its antigen is unidentified. Study-level points and caveats: Authors suggested few new T cells are recruited by each seasonal influenza vaccination.

TCRdb re-called the RT-PCR reads with MiXCR, one entry per CDR3 protein. In the table there are about 500,000 distinct CDR3 sequences, 16% of which are singletons. The trim removed 1 base at V and 9 bases at J, leaving 12 bases unmatched. CDR3 size: 16 residues. This rearrangement joins TRBV5-7 to TRBJ2-1, with 8 positions matching TRBD1. TRBV5-7 is flagged as an ORF with uncertain function. The starting material was CD4+ T cells sorted from PBMCs, obtained around 25 months after vaccination. This sequence originates from a man between 50 and 69 years old who received an inactivated influenza vaccine. CDR3 protein: CASSLYPRDRWGEQFF. CDR3 in DNA: TGTGCCAGCAGCTTGTATCCCCGGGACAGGTGGGGTGAGCAGTTCTTC.